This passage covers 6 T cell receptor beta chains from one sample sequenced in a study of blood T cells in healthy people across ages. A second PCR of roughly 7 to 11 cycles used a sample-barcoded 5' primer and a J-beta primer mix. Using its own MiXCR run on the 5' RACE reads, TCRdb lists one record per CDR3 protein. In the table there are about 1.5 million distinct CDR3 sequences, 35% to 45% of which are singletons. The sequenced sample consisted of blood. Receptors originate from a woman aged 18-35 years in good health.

As DNA, the CDR3 is TGTGCCAGCAGCTTAGACGGGAGGGGGGATGAGCAGTACTTC. It specifies CASSLDGRGDEQYF. The rearrangement joins TRBV7-9 to TRBJ2-5; TRBD2 matches 8 bases. V trimming: 1 base; J trimming: 11 bases; junction bases outside the gene matches: 9. The CDR3 covers 14 residues. Germline CDR1 SEHNR, CDR2 FQNEAQ (reference sequence).

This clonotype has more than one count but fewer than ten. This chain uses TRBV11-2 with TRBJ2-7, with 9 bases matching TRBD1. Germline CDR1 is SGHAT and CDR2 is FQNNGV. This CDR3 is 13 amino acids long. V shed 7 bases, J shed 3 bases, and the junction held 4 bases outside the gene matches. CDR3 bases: TGTGCCAGCATCGGGACAGGGATCTACGAGCAGTACTTC. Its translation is CASIGTGIYEQYF.

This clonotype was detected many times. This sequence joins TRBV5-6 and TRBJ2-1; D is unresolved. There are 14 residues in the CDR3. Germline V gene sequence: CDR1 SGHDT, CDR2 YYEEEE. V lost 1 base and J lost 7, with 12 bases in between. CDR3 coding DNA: TGTGCCAGCAGCTTGCGGAACTTAGATAATGAGCAGTTCTTC. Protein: CASSLRNLDNEQFF.

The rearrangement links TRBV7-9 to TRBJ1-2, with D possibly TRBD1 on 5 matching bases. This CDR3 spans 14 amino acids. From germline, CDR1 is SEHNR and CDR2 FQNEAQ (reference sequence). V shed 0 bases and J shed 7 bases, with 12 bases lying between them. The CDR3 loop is CASSLASGLGGYTF. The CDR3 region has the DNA TGTGCCAGCAGCTTAGCTTCGGGGCTGGGTGGCTACACCTTC. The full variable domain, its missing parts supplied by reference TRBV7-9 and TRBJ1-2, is DTGVSQNPRHKITKRGQNVTFRCDPISEHNRLYWYRQTLGQGPEFLTYFQNEAQLEKSRLLSDRFSAERPKGSFSTLEIQRTEQGDSAMYLCASSLASGLGGYTFGSGTRLTVV.

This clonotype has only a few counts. In nucleotides, the CDR3 is TGTGCCAGCATCTCTGACCCGACTAGCTTCTACAATGAGCAGTTCTTC. As protein: CASISDPTSFYNEQFF. The chain employs TRBV25-1 and TRBJ2-1; 7 bases agree with TRBD2. The CDR3 has 16 residues. CDR1 is MGHDK, CDR2 SYGVNS, per germline. J gave up 3 bases and V 7 bases, and 12 bases lay outside the gene matches.

The CDR3 sequence is CASSLGRGGSGYTF. The CDR3 nucleotides read TGTGCCAGCAGTTTGGGCAGGGGTGGTTCTGGCTACACCTTC. The chain has TRBV12-3 or TRBV12-4 and TRBJ1-2, with a weak D call TRBD1 (6 bases). The CDR3 runs to 14 residues. V was cut by 3 bases and J by 7 bases, with 15 bases left in between.